This T cell receptor beta chain appears in the sequencing data of a study of identical twins. The study, taken as a whole, reports: Insertions were fewer in abundant cord blood beta clonotypes, whereas memory repertoires showed none of this pattern.

Details on this clonotype: The antigen remains unidentified.

A universal primer site came from template switching; cDNA carried unique molecular identifiers. Via MiXCR, TCRdb re-called the 5' RACE reads, giving one row per CDR3 protein. The sample shows about 530,000 distinct CDR3 sequences, 20% to 25% of them seen only once. There are 15 residues in the CDR3. V was clipped by 4 bases and J by 2 bases, with 14 bases between them. Per the germline V gene, CDR1 is LGHDT and CDR2 is YNNKEL (reference sequence). This sample was also put to use in a study of yellow fever vaccine responses in identical twins.

The J gene is TRBJ2-5, the V gene TRBV3-1, with D perhaps TRBD2 (5 bases). Sample: CD4+ T cells sorted from blood. The source is a woman under 30 in good health. Here the CDR3 reads CASSRINGLQETQYF. CDR3 bases: TGTGCCAGCAGCCGAATTAATGGACTGCAAGAGACCCAGTACTTC.